Following are 18 T cell receptor beta chains from one sample sequenced in a study of cytomegalovirus exposure and HLA in healthy donors. Primers included in the PCR were 60 Vbeta and 13 Jbeta primers. The protocol was immunoSEQ multiplex PCR, while the TCRdb copy is restricted to in-frame clones and leaves out a portion. The repertoire has about 240,000 clones, over 70% of them found once; the top ten carry around 8.6%. The material sequenced was PBMCs. These receptors all come from a woman aged 55-70 years in good health and CMV-seropositive.

The CDR3 coding sequence is TGTGCCAGCTCACCACCGCAGGGATATACAGCTTTCTTT. It specifies CASSPPQGYTAFF. This chain joins TRBV18 and TRBJ1-1, with D possibly matching TRBD1 (5 bases). There are 13 residues in the CDR3. The V and J ends lost 0 bases and 10 bases respectively, with 12 bases between them. CDR1 is KGHSH, CDR2 LQKENI, per germline.

This clone appeared once. The chain links TRBV5-6 to TRBJ2-7, with 8 bases matching TRBD1. The CDR3 sequence is 15 residues long. J lost 3 bases, V lost 4 bases, and 9 bases had no gene match. In germline, CDR1 is SGHDT, CDR2 YYEEEE. This CDR3 reads CASSPTGGWGYEQYF. In nucleotides, the CDR3 is TGTGCCAGCAGCCCTACAGGGGGTTGGGGCTACGAGCAGTACTTC.

The chain is built from TRBV4-1 and TRBJ2-7, with 8 positions matching TRBD2. This CDR3 spans 18 amino acids. Germline CDR1 is MGHRA and CDR2 is YSYEKL. V gave up 2 bases and J gave up 3 bases; unmatched junction bases: 15. CDR3 sequence: CASSQLHMIPGGDYEQYF. CDR3 coding DNA: TGCGCCAGCAGCCAACTTCACATGATTCCGGGGGGGGACTACGAGCAGTACTTC.

This sequence joins TRBV30 and TRBJ2-5; 8 nucleotides align to TRBD1. The J call is doubtful: the DNA matches TRBJ2-7 better. This CDR3 contains 13 residues. From germline, CDR1 is GTSNPN and CDR2 SVGIG (reference sequence). This CDR3 is CAFTRQGPYEQYF. Written as DNA, the CDR3 is TGTGCCTTCACTCGACAGGGGCCCTACGAGCAGTACTTC.

The V gene is TRBV6-1, the J gene TRBJ2-1; 8 bases agree with TRBD2. The CDR3 runs 15 residues. Trimming cost V 2 bases and J 2 bases; bases outside gene matches: 2. CDR1 MNHNS and CDR2 SASEGT come from the germline V gene. CDR3 region: CASSETSGTYNEQFF. The CDR3 DNA sequence: TGTGCCAGCAGTGAAACTAGCGGCACCTACAATGAGCAGTTCTTC.

V and J are TRBV5-1 and TRBJ2-1, with D uncertain. This CDR3 contains 13 residues. V was cut by 4 bases and J by 6 bases, with 11 bases left in between. Germline V lookup: CDR1 SGHRS, CDR2 YFSETQ. This CDR3 reads CASSRATFNEQFF. As DNA, the CDR3 is TGCGCCAGCAGCCGAGCGACTTTCAATGAGCAGTTCTTC. Full variable domain (remainder filled in from reference TRBV5-1 and TRBJ2-1): KAGVTQTPRYLIKTRGQQVTLSCSPISGHRSVSWYQQTPGQGLQFLFEYFSETQRNKGNFPGRFSGRQFSNSRSEMNVSTLELGDSALYLCASSRATFNEQFFGPGTRLTVL.

The J gene is TRBJ2-7, the V gene TRBV28, with TRBD1 matching 8 bases. The trim removed 11 bases at V and 6 bases at J, leaving 6 bases unmatched. Per the germline V gene, CDR1 is MDHEN and CDR2 is SYDVKM. The CDR3 has 11 residues. CDR3 in amino acids: CALGRGPEQYF. The DNA of the CDR3 is TGTGCCCTCGGCAGGGGGCCCGAGCAGTACTTC.

The chain has TRBV5-1 and TRBJ2-1; TRBD2 is a possible D gene (6 bases). Germline lookup yields CDR1 SGHRS and CDR2 YFSETQ. The V end was cut by 0 bases, the J end by 5 bases, with 9 bases between. The CDR3 totals 14 residues. The chain's CDR3 is CASSLEWGDNEQFF. The CDR3 bases are TGCGCCAGCAGCTTGGAGTGGGGGGACAATGAGCAGTTCTTC.

This sequence joins TRBV5-4 and TRBJ2-5; 7 nucleotides line up with TRBD2. This CDR3 is 16 amino acids long. J was trimmed by 5 bases and V by 7 bases; bases with no gene match: 17. The V gene's germline CDR1 is SGHNT and CDR2 YYREEE (reference sequence). The CDR3 nucleotides read TGTGCCAGCCATCGGAGACTAGCTCGGCCGGGGGAGACCCAGTACTTC. Amino acids: CASHRRLARPGETQYF.

This clone was observed a few times. The chain couples TRBV19 to TRBJ2-1; 15 positions agree with TRBD2. Germline CDR1 reads LNHDA; CDR2 reads SQIVND (reference sequence). V was pared by 6 bases and J by 1 base, with 4 bases of the junction left unmatched. The CDR3 covers 17 residues. CDR3 amino acids: CASRRTSGRGSYNEQFF. CDR3 coding DNA: TGTGCCAGTAGGAGGACTAGCGGGAGGGGGTCCTACAATGAGCAGTTCTTC.

The chain combines TRBV2 with TRBJ2-1; 7 bases agree with TRBD2. The V gene's germline CDR1 is SNHLY and CDR2 FYNNEI. The CDR3 contains 13 residues. V lost 7 bases and J lost 6; bases outside the gene matches: 6. CDR3 sequence: CASTRTRGNEQFF. CDR3 DNA: TGTGCCAGCACCCGGACTAGAGGCAATGAGCAGTTCTTC.

The CDR3 is CASKRGLAGSYEQYF. In nucleotides, the CDR3 is TGTGCCAGCAAGAGGGGACTAGCGGGTTCCTACGAGCAGTACTTC. The J gene is TRBJ2-7, the V gene TRBV6-5, with 12 bases fitting TRBD2. Per germline, CDR1 MNHEY and CDR2 SVGAGI. With V trimmed by 7 bases and J by 1 base, 5 bases remained unmatched. This CDR3 comprises 15 residues.

The V call is TRBV11-2, the J call TRBJ1-2; D is undetermined. The germline CDR1 and CDR2 sequences are SGHAT and FQNNGV. The CDR3 loop spans 14 amino acids. V was trimmed by 5 bases and J by 3 bases, leaving 13 bases between them. The CDR3 coding sequence is TGTGCCAGCAGCCTGGCGGGAGGTGACTATGGCTACACCTTC. Translation gives CASSLAGGDYGYTF. The full variable domain, completed using reference TRBV11-2 and TRBJ1-2, is EAGVAQSPRYKIIEKRQSVAFWCNPISGHATLYWYQQILGQGPKLLIQFQNNGVVDDSQLPKDRFSAERLKGVDSTLKIQPAKLEDSAVYLCASSLAGGDYGYTFGSGTRLTVV.

The chain is built from TRBV19 and TRBJ1-2, with 10 bases fitting TRBD1. Germline V gene lookup returns CDR1 LNHDA and CDR2 SQIVND (reference sequence). The CDR3 runs 18 residues. V gave up 7 bases and J gave up 2 bases; unmatched junction bases: 16. The CDR3 sequence is CASINLDRGSVGNYGYTF. The DNA for the CDR3 is TGTGCCAGTATCAATCTGGACAGGGGGTCCGTGGGGAACTATGGCTACACCTTC.

The rearrangement joins TRBV19 to TRBJ2-7, with D maybe TRBD2 (5 bases). With 3 bases removed from V and 2 bases from J, the gap between germline ends came to 11 bases. CDR1 is LNHDA and CDR2 is SQIVND in the germline V gene (reference sequence). The CDR3 runs to 14 residues. In nucleotides, the CDR3 is TGTGCCAGTAGTATCGGGGTCCTAACCTACGAGCAGTACTTC. Protein: CASSIGVLTYEQYF.

The chain recombines TRBV5-1 with TRBJ2-7; possible D gene TRBD1, 5 bases. CDR3 length: 16 residues. Germline loops: CDR1 SGHRS, CDR2 YFSETQ. V lost 4 bases to trimming and J lost 4 bases, with 21 bases between them. CDR3 DNA: TGCGCCAGCAGCCTAATGCAGAGGCAGGGTTTATACGAGCAGTACTTC. It specifies CASSLMQRQGLYEQYF. Filled out from reference TRBV5-1 and TRBJ2-7, the complete variable domain reads KAGVTQTPRYLIKTRGQQVTLSCSPISGHRSVSWYQQTPGQGLQFLFEYFSETQRNKGNFPGRFSGRQFSNSRSEMNVSTLELGDSALYLCASSLMQRQGLYEQYFGPGTRLTVT.

V is TRBV28 and J is TRBJ2-1; 7 positions match TRBD2. The CDR3 covers 14 residues. Trimming took 7 bases from V and 0 from J; bases not matched to a gene: 3. The germline CDR1 and CDR2 sequences are MDHEN and SYDVKM. This chain's CDR3 is CASTVAGSYNEQFF. DNA for the CDR3: TGTGCCAGCACCGTAGCGGGCTCCTACAATGAGCAGTTCTTC.

The CDR3 spells CASSEGLRGEYEQYF. Written as DNA, the CDR3 is TGTGCCAGCAGTGAAGGTCTTAGGGGCGAGTACGAGCAGTACTTC. The chain joins TRBV6-1 to TRBJ2-7, with D possibly TRBD1 on 5 matching bases. There are 15 residues in the CDR3. Germline assignment: CDR1 MNHNS and CDR2 SASEGT. Trimming pared 1 base from V and 4 bases from J, leaving 14 bases between.